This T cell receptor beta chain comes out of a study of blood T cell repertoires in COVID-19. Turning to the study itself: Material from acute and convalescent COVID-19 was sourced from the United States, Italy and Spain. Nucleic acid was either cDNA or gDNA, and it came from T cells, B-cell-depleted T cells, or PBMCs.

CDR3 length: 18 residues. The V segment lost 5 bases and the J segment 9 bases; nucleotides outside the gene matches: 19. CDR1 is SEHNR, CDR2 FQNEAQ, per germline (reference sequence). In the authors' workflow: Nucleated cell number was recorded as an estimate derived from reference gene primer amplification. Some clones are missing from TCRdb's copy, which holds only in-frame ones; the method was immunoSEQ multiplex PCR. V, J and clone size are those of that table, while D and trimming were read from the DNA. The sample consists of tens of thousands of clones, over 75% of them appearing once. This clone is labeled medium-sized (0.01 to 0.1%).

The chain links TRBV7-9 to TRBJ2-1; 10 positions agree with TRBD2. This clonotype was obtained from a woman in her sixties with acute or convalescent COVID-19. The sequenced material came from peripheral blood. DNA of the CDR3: TGTGCCAGCAGCGCAGCATCGGGACTAGCGAGAACCAGGGGTGAGCAGTTCTTC. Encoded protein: CASSAASGLARTRGEQFF. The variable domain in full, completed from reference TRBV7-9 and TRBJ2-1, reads DTGVSQNPRHKITKRGQNVTFRCDPISEHNRLYWYRQTLGQGPEFLTYFQNEAQLEKSRLLSDRFSAERPKGSFSTLEIQRTEQGDSAMYLCASSAASGLARTRGEQFFGPGTRLTVL.